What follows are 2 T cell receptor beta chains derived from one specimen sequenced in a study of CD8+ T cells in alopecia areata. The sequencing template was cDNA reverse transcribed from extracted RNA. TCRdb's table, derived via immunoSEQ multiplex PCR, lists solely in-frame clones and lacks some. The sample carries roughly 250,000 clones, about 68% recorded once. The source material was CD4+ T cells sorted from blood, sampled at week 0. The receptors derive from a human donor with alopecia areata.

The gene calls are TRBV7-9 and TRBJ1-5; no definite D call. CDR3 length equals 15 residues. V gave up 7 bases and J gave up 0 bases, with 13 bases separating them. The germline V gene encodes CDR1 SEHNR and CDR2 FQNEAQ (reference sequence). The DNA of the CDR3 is TGTGCCAGCACCTCGGACGGTTATAGCAATCAGCCCCAGCATTTT. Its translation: CASTSDGYSNQPQHF. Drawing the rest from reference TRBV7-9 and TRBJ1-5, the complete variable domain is DTGVSQNPRHKITKRGQNVTFRCDPISEHNRLYWYRQTLGQGPEFLTYFQNEAQLEKSRLLSDRFSAERPKGSFSTLEIQRTEQGDSAMYLCASTSDGYSNQPQHFGDGTRLSIL.

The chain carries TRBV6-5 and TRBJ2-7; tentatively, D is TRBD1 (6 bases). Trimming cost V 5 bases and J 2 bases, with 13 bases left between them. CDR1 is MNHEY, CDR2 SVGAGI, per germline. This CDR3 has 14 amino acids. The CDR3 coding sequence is TGTGCCAGCAGTCAATATACAGGGCCCTACGAGCAGTACTTC. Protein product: CASSQYTGPYEQYF.